The source of this T cell receptor (beta chain) is a study of CD8 T cells in ankylosing spondylitis (dated by TCRdb to the late 2010s). Concerning the study at large: The study set out to find disease-linked TCR variants by profiling T cell receptor beta repertoires in ankylosing spondylitis patients and healthy donors. The full study cohort comprised around 25 ankylosing spondylitis patients and 85 to 120 healthy donors. Samples of peripheral blood were taken, and for ankylosing spondylitis patients, synovial fluid was collected as well.

On the study overall, not on this receptor specifically: Some TCR beta motif variants had previously been reported in synovial fluid and blood of reactive arthritis patients, which suggested common disease-initiation mechanisms. A TCR beta motif made up of several highly homologous amino acid variants appeared to be characteristic of blood from ankylosing spondylitis patients. The disease-linked clones were reported to be significantly enriched in matched synovial fluid samples from ankylosing spondylitis patients. In peripheral blood, the disease-linked clones were found at relatively low frequencies and had a CD8+ phenotype.

There are many counts of this clonotype. Its antigen is not yet known. The sample holds no much larger clone one base away, and base qualities are not on file. TCRdb shows the sequencer as Illumina HiSeq 2500. Quantitative 5'-RACE with molecular barcodes was the method used to prepare the TCR beta libraries. On the study's bioinformatics: A new computational method, built on a probabilistic model of VDJ rearrangement, was used to identify disease-linked TCR variants. TCRdb trimmed public reads at Q25 via fastp, called clones via MiXCR and kept in-frame beta chains. Here each entry gathers all rows of one CDR3 protein and keeps the most common genes and DNA. Clone size and V and J calls follow TCRdb, not the original study. For this sample the table gives more than 150,000 distinct CDR3 sequences, of which approximately 12% were detected only once. The ten largest clones take up around 10% of the sample.

The germline V gene sets CDR1 to SGHNT and CDR2 to YENEEA. For this chain, trimming is 0 bases at the V end and 4 bases at the J end, and the number of junction bases without a gene match is 2. Spanning cysteine to phenylalanine, the CDR3 consists of 15 amino acids. Only the CDR3 part of the read is kept: 45 bases, read in frame from the first base. The TCR originated in a female donor with ankylosing spondylitis or in good health (not recorded which). Material: blood, either unsorted or a sorted T cell fraction (not recorded which). The V and J segments used are TRBV11-3 and TRBJ2-2; 7 junctional bases match TRBD1. The CDR3 region has the sequence CASSLDDRVTGELFF. Here is the DNA: TGTGCCAGCAGCTTAGATGACAGGGTCACCGGGGAGCTGTTTTTT.